What follows describes a single T cell receptor (beta chain). Its antigen is currently unknown. This entry is derived from a study of siplizumab effects on memory and regulatory T cells. Findings of the study overall: Greater diversity than memory cells seemed evident in naive T cells, which also appeared to be major alloresponse contributors. Siplizumab significantly reduced alloreactive sequences traceable to unstimulated CD4+ memory cells. It was not possible to assign a naive or memory phenotype to roughly 75-96% of proliferating CD4+ or CD8+ clones. Mapping to unstimulated subsets was achieved for only a minor fraction of alloreactive clones.

Generated by immunoSEQ multiplex PCR, the TCRdb table keeps only in-frame clones and is missing some. This table has approximately 120,000 clones, around 92% appearing once. V shed 8 bases and J shed 3 bases, with 16 bases lying between them. Germline assignment: CDR1 SQVTM and CDR2 ANQGSEA. The CDR3 extends over 13 amino acids. The receptor was isolated from a human donor in good health. V usage is TRBV29-1 and J usage is TRBJ1-1, with D possibly being TRBD1 (6 bases). The sequenced sample consisted of Tregs sorted from blood. The CDR3: CSCRGQLDTEAFF. CDR3 in DNA: TGCAGCTGTCGAGGACAGCTTGACACTGAAGCTTTCTTT.